The source of this TCR beta chain is a study of T cell responses to AZD1222 COVID-19 vaccine (dated by TCRdb to the early 2020s). About the study as a whole: AZD1222 recipients whose second dose came at about 4 weeks and those whose second dose came at about 12 weeks were combined into one group, since spike-specific TCR depth and breadth did not differ between the two schedules. Enrollment into the trials was organized by age into subgroups of 18-55, 56-69 and 70-plus years, and those subgroups contained roughly 160, 29 and 62 TCR-sequenced participants, respectively. A total of about 250 trial participants underwent TCR sequencing, of whom more than 200 had received two doses of AZD1222 and around 25 had received two doses of the MenACWY control vaccine. General study outcomes and caveats: Because no day 14 peak-response samples were available, repertoires were characterized only after the peak T cell response. Conclusions about previously exposed vaccinees are limited, since just 5 or 6 AZD1222 recipients were seropositive for SARS-CoV-2 at baseline. The 56-69-year group was small, and its depth increase did not reach significance, likely because of low power. After two AZD1222 doses, both the breadth and the depth of spike-specific TCRs were significantly higher than at day 0 and than in MenACWY recipients. The whole spike protein was spanned by vaccine-associated CD4 TCRs, and dominant responses were seen in regions 160-218 and 743-854. Participants were mostly white British and included more females than males, and it was suggested by the authors that clonal diversity may have been underestimated. Nearly half of unique spike-specific TCRs reportedly recognized epitopes outside regions mutated in the B.1.351 and B.1.1.7 variants.

The sample's time point label is to be understood as: baseline before first vaccination. Samples from vaccinated people were obtained from the UK trials COV001 and COV002, which included a single-blind randomized controlled phase 2/3 trial of AZD1222 (ChAdOx1 nCoV-19) in healthy adults. Trial participant PBMC samples were collected at day 0 and day 28 after the second dose for TCRbeta chain sequencing. Relative to germline, V is 6 bases shorter and J is 7 bases shorter, with 3 bases between their ends. The CDR3 spans 9 residues, from the cysteine through the phenylalanine. Only the CDR3 portion is preserved as DNA: 27 bases, with reading frame beginning at the first base. CDR1 and CDR2, per the germline V gene (reference sequence), are WNHNN and SYGVQD. This clone was found a few times. Which antigen it targets is not known. It has no much larger one-base neighbor in the sample; base qualities were not kept.

The CDR3 regions of human TCRbeta chains were subjected to immunosequencing. In the paper's pipeline: Repertoire TCRs were matched against a reference library of SARS-CoV-2-specific TCRs generated with the MIRA antigen-specificity platform. Breadth was defined as the fraction of unique TCRs that were SARS-CoV-2-associated. Depth was defined as the fraction of total T cells that were SARS-CoV-2-associated. Each spike-specific TCR was assigned to its reactive spike region and to a CD4 or CD8 class using the MIRA data. Log10-transformed breadth and depth values were compared by one-way ANOVA with Sidak's multiple comparisons tests. This is the immuneACCESS table as TCRdb keeps it, with only in-frame sequences that have V and J called. A part of the clones is gone; compared with another copy, unresolved V genes explain less than half, and the rest is unexplained. The V and J calls and the clone size are those of that table, but D and trimming were determined from the DNA. The sample records approximately 110,000 clones, about 93% of which are singletons. The ten largest clones take up about 2.2% of the sample.

This specimen consisted of peripheral blood, obtained on day 0 of AZD1222 vaccination. This clonotype was sampled from an adult in good health. The rearranged chain carries TRBV10-1 and TRBJ1-2; the D gene identity is not certain. This receptor carries the CDR3 CASRGGYTF. The DNA reads as follows: TGCGCCAGCAGGGGTGGCTACACCTTC.